The 29 T cell receptor beta chains presented below share a single source sample, sequenced in a study of blood T cell repertoires in COVID-19. The data were produced by immunoSEQ multiplex PCR, yet TCRdb's version contains in-frame clones alone and is incomplete. Among 95,000 to 150,000 clones, about 90% were seen once, and the ten largest hold around 4%. What was sequenced was peripheral blood. These receptors all stem from a woman in her sixties with COVID-19, enrolled during active disease.

This rearrangement joins TRBV2 to TRBJ2-3, with TRBD1 identical over 7 bases. Looked up from germline, CDR1 is SNHLY and CDR2 is FYNNEI. The CDR3 has 15 residues. V shed 5 bases and J 0 bases; nucleotides not matched to a gene: 5. CDR3 sequence reads: CASSLRQGSTDTQYF. CDR3 nucleotides: TGTGCCAGCAGTCTCCGACAGGGTAGCACAGATACGCAGTATTTT.

The V call is TRBV7-6, the J call TRBJ2-7, with D possibly TRBD1 on 6 matching bases. V gave up 5 bases and J gave up 3 bases, with 14 bases separating them. The germline gives CDR1 SGHVS, CDR2 FNYEAQ. CDR3 size: 14 residues. CDR3 bases: TGTGCCAGCAGCCGACAGCAGGGGAACTACGAGCAGTACTTC. Translated: CASSRQQGNYEQYF.

This chain joins TRBV5-1 and TRBJ2-2; 9 bases are a match to TRBD1. There are 15 residues in the CDR3. J was trimmed by 6 bases and V by 0 bases; bases with no gene match: 3. The germline CDR1 and CDR2 sequences are SGHRS and YFSETQ. CDR3 amino acids: CASSLAQGAAGELFF. In DNA, the CDR3 is TGCGCCAGCAGCTTGGCACAGGGGGCAGCCGGGGAGCTGTTTTTT.

The chain recombines TRBV11-2 with TRBJ1-3; D perhaps matches TRBD1 (6 bases). This CDR3 spans 14 amino acids. V was trimmed by 5 bases and J by 4 bases, leaving 12 bases between them. The germline V gene encodes CDR1 SGHAT and CDR2 FQNNGV. This CDR3 reads CASSDTGTGNTIYF. CDR3 bases: TGTGCCAGCAGCGACACCGGGACAGGAAACACCATATATTTT.

As concerns this clone: One junction end does not reproduce the germline sequence, and a read error may be involved. CDR3 residues: CASSISRNAGELFF. CDR3 sequence (DNA): TGTGCCAGTAGTATCTCGAGGAACGCCGGGGAGCTGTTTTTT. The V call is TRBV19, the J call TRBJ2-2, with D hard to call. Germline CDR1 LNHDA, CDR2 SQIVND (reference sequence). The CDR3 is 14 residues long.

The chain couples TRBV10-3 to TRBJ2-7; D is possibly TRBD2 (5 bases). V lost 8 bases, J lost 1 base, and 12 bases lay in between. The CDR3 is 13 residues long. The germline V gene has CDR1 ENHRY and CDR2 SYGVKD. This chain's CDR3 is CAIAPGFSYEQYF. CDR3 bases: TGTGCCATCGCCCCGGGATTTTCCTACGAGCAGTACTTC.

The chain links TRBV4-3 to TRBJ2-3, with 7 bases aligning to TRBD1. The junction had 2 bases not matched to a gene; V was cut back by 0 bases and J by 2 bases. CDR3 length equals 15 residues. The germline CDR1 and CDR2 sequences are LGHNA and YSLEER. The CDR3 spells CASSQEGGHTDTQYF. Written as DNA, the CDR3 is TGCGCCAGCAGCCAAGAAGGGGGCCACACAGATACGCAGTATTTT.

The chain combines TRBV7-2 with TRBJ1-2; 7 positions match TRBD1. The CDR3 spans 15 residues. J was trimmed by 2 bases and V by 5 bases; bases with no gene match: 8. The germline CDR1 and CDR2 sequences are SGHTA and FQGNSA. In DNA, the CDR3 is TGTGCCAGCAGCCAAGACGACAGGGCGAACTATGGCTACACCTTC. This gives the protein CASSQDDRANYGYTF.

The genes are TRBV19 and TRBJ2-3; 7 bases are shared with TRBD2. This CDR3 has 16 amino acids. Trimming at V came to 8 bases and at J to 6 bases, leaving 17 bases not matched to a gene. Germline V gene sequence: CDR1 LNHDA, CDR2 SQIVND (reference sequence). The CDR3 reads CASSVFGSGGGDTQYF. Here the CDR3 DNA reads TGTGCCAGTTCCGTCTTCGGGTCGGGGGGTGGGGATACGCAGTATTTT.

This clone came up once. The chain uses TRBV5-6 and TRBJ1-1; possibly TRBD1 for D (5 bases). The germline V gene encodes CDR1 SGHDT and CDR2 YYEEEE. The CDR3 sequence is 13 residues long. Deletions cut 2 bases from V and 5 bases from J, with 10 bases between. The CDR3 nucleotides read TGTGCCAGCAGCTTAGGGGTTGTAACTGAAGCTTTCTTT. It yields the protein CASSLGVVTEAFF.

CDR3 residues: CASSLGGGPEQFF. The CDR3 DNA is TGTGCCAGCAGCTTAGGTGGCGGTCCTGAGCAGTTCTTC. This sequence joins TRBV7-9 and TRBJ2-1; no reliable D call. CDR3 length: 13 residues. Germline V CDR1 and CDR2: SEHNR, FQNEAQ (reference sequence). Trimming removed 1 base at V and 9 bases at J, with 10 bases between.

The genes are TRBV6-5 and TRBJ1-5; D might be TRBD1 (6 bases). Per the germline V gene, CDR1 is MNHEY and CDR2 is SVGAGI. Trimming pared 6 bases from V and 7 bases from J, leaving 13 bases between. The CDR3 contains 13 residues. CDR3 bases: TGTGCCAGCAGCGACAGGTGGGGACAGCCCCAGCATTTT. Amino acids: CASSDRWGQPQHF.

The chain carries TRBV30 and TRBJ1-3; D uncertain. CDR3 length: 16 amino acids. V lost 2 bases to trimming and J lost 0 bases, with 14 bases between them. Germline lookup yields CDR1 GTSNPN and CDR2 SVGIG (reference sequence). CDR3 sequence (DNA): TGTGCCTGGAGTCCCCCCCGAGGCTACTCTGGAAACACCATATATTTT. Amino acids: CAWSPPRGYSGNTIYF. Looking up the rest from reference TRBV30 and TRBJ1-3 gives the full variable domain: SQTIHQWPATLVQPVGSPLSLECTVEGTSNPNLYWYRQAAGRGLQLLFYSVGIGQISSEVPQNLSASRPQDRQFILSSKKLLLSDSGFYLCAWSPPRGYSGNTIYFGEGSWLTVV.

The J gene is TRBJ2-1, the V gene TRBV7-2; no clear D gene. The germline CDR1 and CDR2 sequences are SGHTA and FQGNSA. This CDR3 has 16 residues. Trimming shortened V by 2 bases and J by 0 bases, and 11 bases separated the two germline ends. CDR3 DNA sequence: TGTGCCAGCAGCTTAAGGCGGCTGAGCTCCTACAATGAGCAGTTCTTC. This translates into CASSLRRLSSYNEQFF.

The rearrangement uses TRBV5-4 and TRBJ2-1, with 12 bases lining up with TRBD2. With 3 bases clipped from V and 0 bases from J, the junction kept 10 bases outside the gene matches. This CDR3 comprises 19 residues. The germline CDR1 and CDR2 sequences are SGHNT and YYREEE (reference sequence). The CDR3 bases are TGTGCCAGCAGCTCCAATCCTAGCGGGGGGGCTCTCTCCTACAATGAGCAGTTCTTC. This translates into CASSSNPSGGALSYNEQFF. The variable domain in full, with the rest retrieved from reference TRBV5-4 and TRBJ2-1, is ETGVTQSPTHLIKTRGQQVTLRCSSQSGHNTVSWYQQALGQGPQFIFQYYREEENGRGNFPPRFSGLQFPNYSSELNVNALELDDSALYLCASSSNPSGGALSYNEQFFGPGTRLTVL.

The J gene is TRBJ2-5, the V gene TRBV5-1; tentative D call: TRBD2 (5 bases). This CDR3 has 15 residues. V was shortened by 3 bases and J by 2 bases, with 14 bases between the two germline ends. From germline, CDR1 is SGHRS and CDR2 YFSETQ. CDR3 nucleotides: TGCGCCAGCAGCTCTCGTCCGGGATCACAAGAGACCCAGTACTTC. Translation: CASSSRPGSQETQYF.

With respect to this clone: Compared with germline, one end of the junction differs, possibly owing to a read error. J is TRBJ1-1 and V is TRBV7-7; possible D gene TRBD1, 5 bases. Germline assignment: CDR1 SSHAT and CDR2 FNYEAQ (reference sequence). This CDR3 spans 13 amino acids. The CDR3 here is CASSTGVNSEAFF. CDR3 bases: TGTGCTAGCAGCACGGGGGTGAACTCTGAAGCTTTCTTT.

This clone turned up a few times. The chain links TRBV7-2 to TRBJ2-1, with 8 bases aligning to TRBD2. CDR3 length equals 18 residues. CDR1 and CDR2 (germline): SGHTA, FQGNSA. J gave up 6 bases and V 1 base, and 14 bases lay outside the gene matches. The CDR3 loop is CASSLVAPQSGGSNEQFF. The DNA for the CDR3 is TGTGCCAGCAGCTTAGTCGCCCCTCAGAGCGGGGGAAGCAATGAGCAGTTCTTC. Supplemented by reference TRBV7-2 and TRBJ2-1, the full variable domain reads GAGVSQSPSNKVTEKGKDVELRCDPISGHTALYWYRQSLGQGLEFLIYFQGNSAPDKSGLPSDRFSAERTGGSVSTLTIQRTQQEDSAVYLCASSLVAPQSGGSNEQFFGPGTRLTVL.

This chain links TRBV19 with TRBJ2-1; D might be TRBD2 (5 bases). The length of the CDR3 is 13 residues. The V end lost 8 bases, the J end lost 4 bases, and 12 bases lay between the germline ends. Germline assignment: CDR1 LNHDA and CDR2 SQIVND (reference sequence). CDR3 sequence: CASRGATYNEQFF. CDR3 DNA sequence: TGTGCCAGTCGGGGAGCCACATACAATGAGCAGTTCTTC.

J is TRBJ1-2 and V is TRBV30, with D possibly matching TRBD1 (5 bases). Per germline, CDR1 GTSNPN and CDR2 SVGIG (reference sequence). The CDR3 runs 14 residues. Trimming removed 0 bases from V and 8 bases from J, with 16 bases in between. The CDR3 coding sequence is TGTGCCTGGAGTGTATGGGAACAGGTGTGGGGCTACACCTTC. Translating gives CAWSVWEQVWGYTF.

The V call is TRBV13, the J call TRBJ1-1; 9 bases match TRBD1. The V gene's germline CDR1 is PRHDT and CDR2 FYEKMQ (reference sequence). The CDR3 is made up of 13 amino acids. V gave up 6 bases and J gave up 4 bases; unmatched junction bases: 3. The CDR3 spells CASRLTGGTEAFF. DNA for the CDR3: TGTGCCAGCAGGTTGACAGGGGGCACTGAAGCTTTCTTT.

In DNA, the CDR3 is TGTGCCAGCAGTCGGTCCCGGGACAGGGGTGAGGTAGCTTTCTTT. Translation: CASSRSRDRGEVAFF. The chain couples TRBV25-1 to TRBJ1-1, with 10 bases identical to TRBD1. V was pared by 5 bases and J by 10 bases, with 13 bases of the junction left unmatched. Germline CDR1 MGHDK, CDR2 SYGVNS. The CDR3 has 15 residues.

The chain uses TRBV5-1 and TRBJ2-7; D is possibly TRBD1 (6 bases). Germline V gene lookup returns CDR1 SGHRS and CDR2 YFSETQ. V gave up 1 base and J gave up 0 bases, with 14 bases separating them. The CDR3 is 16 residues long. The CDR3 is CASSLPKQGSSYEQYF. The CDR3 nucleotides are TGCGCCAGCAGCTTGCCAAAACAGGGAAGCTCCTACGAGCAGTACTTC.

Only one count was recorded for this clone. The chain links TRBV5-1 to TRBJ2-7; 12 bases agree with TRBD1. The CDR3 consists of 14 residues. After removal of 4 bases from V and 6 bases from J, the junction contained 5 bases not matched to a gene. The germline V gene has CDR1 SGHRS and CDR2 YFSETQ. In DNA form, the CDR3 reads TGCGCCAGCAGCCACGGGACAGGGGGCGGCGAGCAGTACTTC. Encoded protein: CASSHGTGGGEQYF.

This chain connects TRBV7-3 to TRBJ1-5; no clear D gene. Germline assignment: CDR1 SGHTA and CDR2 FQGTGA. The CDR3 is 13 residues long. Between the trimmed V and J ends, which lost 2 bases and 5 bases, there was a span of 7 bases. The CDR3 nucleotides are TGTGCCAGCAGCTTATATATCGATCAGCCCCAGCATTTT. Translation: CASSLYIDQPQHF. The whole variable domain, filled in from reference TRBV7-3 and TRBJ1-5, reads GAGVSQTPSNKVTEKGKYVELRCDPISGHTALYWYRQSLGQGPEFLIYFQGTGAADDSGLPNDRFFAVRPEGSVSTLKIQRTERGDSAVYLCASSLYIDQPQHFGDGTRLSIL.

V usage is TRBV28 and J usage is TRBJ1-1, with D uncertain. This CDR3 contains 15 residues. With 5 bases removed from V and 0 bases from J, the gap between germline ends came to 13 bases. Germline CDR1 is MDHEN and CDR2 is SYDVKM. CDR3 protein: CASSAGRAMNTEAFF. The CDR3, as DNA: TGTGCCAGCAGTGCAGGTAGAGCAATGAACACTGAAGCTTTCTTT.

The chain carries TRBV11-2 and TRBJ2-7; D is uncertain. In germline, CDR1 is SGHAT, CDR2 FQNNGV. Trimming pared 1 base from V and 6 bases from J, leaving 4 bases between. The CDR3 extends over 11 amino acids. Here the CDR3 reads CASSLVSEQYF. The CDR3 DNA reads as TGTGCCAGCAGCTTAGTTAGCGAGCAGTACTTC.

The chain links TRBV3-1 (or the pseudogene TRBV3-2) to TRBJ2-1; D ambiguous. The CDR3 totals 16 residues. Trimming stripped 0 bases from V and 5 bases from J, with 14 bases between. Germline loops: CDR1 LGHDT, CDR2 YNNKEL (reference sequence). The CDR3 loop is CASSQEGAGWHNEQFF. CDR3 DNA: TGTGCCAGCAGCCAAGAAGGAGCCGGGTGGCACAATGAGCAGTTCTTC.

The V and J genes are TRBV5-6 and TRBJ2-7; D might be TRBD1 (5 bases). The CDR3 runs 16 residues. The V and J ends lost 3 bases and 2 bases respectively, with 18 bases between them. The germline V gene encodes CDR1 SGHDT and CDR2 YYEEEE. CDR3 sequence (DNA): TGTGCCAGCAGCTCGTCCACAGGTTTTTTAACCTACGAGCAGTACTTC. It specifies CASSSSTGFLTYEQYF. Looking up the rest from reference TRBV5-6 and TRBJ2-7 gives the full variable domain: DAGVTQSPTHLIKTRGQQVTLRCSPKSGHDTVSWYQQALGQGPQFIFQYYEEEERQRGNFPDRFSGHQFPNYSSELNVNALLLGDSALYLCASSSSTGFLTYEQYFGPGTRLTVT.